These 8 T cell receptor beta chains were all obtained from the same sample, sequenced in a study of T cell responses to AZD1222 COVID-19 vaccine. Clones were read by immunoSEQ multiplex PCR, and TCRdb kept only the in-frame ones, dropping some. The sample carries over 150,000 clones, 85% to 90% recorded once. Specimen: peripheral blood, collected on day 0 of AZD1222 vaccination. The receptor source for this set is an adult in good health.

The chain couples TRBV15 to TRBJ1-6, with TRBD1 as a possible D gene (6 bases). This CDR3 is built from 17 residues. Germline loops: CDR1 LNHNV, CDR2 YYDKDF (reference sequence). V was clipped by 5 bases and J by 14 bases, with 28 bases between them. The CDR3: CATSPLLLGQTPKSLHF. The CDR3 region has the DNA TGTGCCACCAGCCCCCTCCTATTAGGACAGACCCCCAAGTCCCTCCACTTT.

The CDR3 sequence is CASSLQASSYEQYF. For the CDR3, the DNA is TGTGCCAGCAGCTTACAGGCGAGCTCCTACGAGCAGTACTTC. This chain connects TRBV7-6 to TRBJ2-7; no firm D call. The CDR3 sequence is 14 residues long. CDR1 and CDR2 (germline): SGHVS, FNYEAQ. With 2 bases removed from V and 0 bases from J, the gap between germline ends came to 8 bases.

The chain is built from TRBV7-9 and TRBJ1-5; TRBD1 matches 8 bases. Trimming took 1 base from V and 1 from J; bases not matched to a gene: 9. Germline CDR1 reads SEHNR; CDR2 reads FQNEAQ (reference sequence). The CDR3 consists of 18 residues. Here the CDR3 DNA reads TGTGCCAGCAGCTTAGATCGGCCAGGGGGCTTGAGCAATCAGCCCCAGCATTTT. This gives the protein CASSLDRPGGLSNQPQHF.

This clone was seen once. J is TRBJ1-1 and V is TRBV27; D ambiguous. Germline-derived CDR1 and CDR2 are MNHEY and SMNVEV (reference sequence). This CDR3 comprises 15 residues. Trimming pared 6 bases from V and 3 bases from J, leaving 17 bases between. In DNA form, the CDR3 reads TGTGCCAGCAGGATGGGAGGGTCTGTTTACACTGAAGCTTTCTTT. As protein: CASRMGGSVYTEAFF.

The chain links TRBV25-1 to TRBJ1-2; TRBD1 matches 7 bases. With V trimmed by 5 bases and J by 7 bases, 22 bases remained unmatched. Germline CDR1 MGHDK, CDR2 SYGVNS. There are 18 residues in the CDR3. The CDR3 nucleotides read TGTGCCAGCAGTCATCCGCCGGGACAGATTTCTGGACGCGGTGGCTACACCTTC. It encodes CASSHPPGQISGRGGYTF.

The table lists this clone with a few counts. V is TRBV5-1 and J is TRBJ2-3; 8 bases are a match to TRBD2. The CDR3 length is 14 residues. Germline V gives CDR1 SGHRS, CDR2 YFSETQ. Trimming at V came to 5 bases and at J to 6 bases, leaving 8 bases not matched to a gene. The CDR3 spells CASSERGPGDTQYF. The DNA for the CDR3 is TGCGCCAGCAGTGAGCGGGGGCCGGGGGATACGCAGTATTTT.

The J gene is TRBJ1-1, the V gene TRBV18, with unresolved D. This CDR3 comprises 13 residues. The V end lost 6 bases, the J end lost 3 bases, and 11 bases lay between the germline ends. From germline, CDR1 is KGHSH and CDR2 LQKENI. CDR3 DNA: TGTGCCAGCTCCATAACGCGGGACACTGAAGCTTTCTTT. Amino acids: CASSITRDTEAFF.

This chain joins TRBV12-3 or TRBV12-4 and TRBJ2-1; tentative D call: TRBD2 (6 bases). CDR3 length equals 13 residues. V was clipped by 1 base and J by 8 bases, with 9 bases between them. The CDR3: CASSLGGVYEQFF. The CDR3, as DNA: TGTGCCAGCAGTTTAGGGGGGGTTTATGAGCAGTTCTTC.